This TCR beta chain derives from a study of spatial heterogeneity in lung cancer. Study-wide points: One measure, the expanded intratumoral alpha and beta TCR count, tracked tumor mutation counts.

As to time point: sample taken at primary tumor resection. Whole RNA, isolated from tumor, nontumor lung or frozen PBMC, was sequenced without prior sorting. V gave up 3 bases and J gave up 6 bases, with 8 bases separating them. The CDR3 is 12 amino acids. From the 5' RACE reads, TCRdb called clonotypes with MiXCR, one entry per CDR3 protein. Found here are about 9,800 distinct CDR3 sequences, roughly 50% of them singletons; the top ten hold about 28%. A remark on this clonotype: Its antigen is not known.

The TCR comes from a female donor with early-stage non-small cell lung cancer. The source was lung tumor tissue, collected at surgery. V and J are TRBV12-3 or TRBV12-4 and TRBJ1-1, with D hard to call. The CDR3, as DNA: TGTGCCAGCAGTTTGTTCCCCCCTGAAGCTTTCTTT. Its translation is CASSLFPPEAFF.